This record looks at one T cell receptor (beta chain) sequence and its context. The data belong to a study of cytomegalovirus exposure and HLA in healthy donors. The study ran its PCR with 60 Vbeta and 13 Jbeta primers. Data came from immunoSEQ multiplex PCR; TCRdb stores just in-frame clones and leaves some out. Of around 100,000 clones listed, around 80% are singletons. The CDR3 has 13 residues. CDR1 MDHEN and CDR2 SYDVKM come from the germline V gene. The V gene lost 6 bases and the J gene lost 7 bases, with 15 bases spanning the gap. Sequencing used PBMCs. This TCR came from a man younger than 40 in good health and CMV-seropositive. The rearrangement links TRBV28 to TRBJ2-5, with a tentative D call TRBD1 (5 bases). The CDR3: CASSQPGNRTQYF. DNA of the CDR3: TGTGCCAGCAGCCAACCAGGGAACAGGACCCAGTACTTC.